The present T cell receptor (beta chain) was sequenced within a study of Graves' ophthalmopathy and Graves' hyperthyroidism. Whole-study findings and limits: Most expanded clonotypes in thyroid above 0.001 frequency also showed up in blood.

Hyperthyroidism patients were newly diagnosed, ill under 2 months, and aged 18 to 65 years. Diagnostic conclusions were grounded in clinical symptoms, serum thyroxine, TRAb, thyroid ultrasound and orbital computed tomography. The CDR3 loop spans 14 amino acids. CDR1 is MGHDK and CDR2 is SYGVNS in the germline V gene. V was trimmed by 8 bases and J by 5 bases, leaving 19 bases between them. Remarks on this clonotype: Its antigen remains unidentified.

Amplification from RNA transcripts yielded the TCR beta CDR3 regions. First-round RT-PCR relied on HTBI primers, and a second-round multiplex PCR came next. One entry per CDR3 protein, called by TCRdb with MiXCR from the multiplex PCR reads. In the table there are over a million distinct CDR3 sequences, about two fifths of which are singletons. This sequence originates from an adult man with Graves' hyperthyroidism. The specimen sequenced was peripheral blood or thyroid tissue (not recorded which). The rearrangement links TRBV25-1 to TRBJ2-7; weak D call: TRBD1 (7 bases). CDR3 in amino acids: CASSEGAGRDEQYF. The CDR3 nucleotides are TGTGCCAGCTCAGAGGGGGCGGGACGGGACGAGCAGTACTTC.